This passage covers 5 T cell receptor beta chains from one sample sequenced in a study of T cell responses to AZD1222 COVID-19 vaccine. Only in-frame clones appear in the TCRdb table, and some are missing; sequencing was by immunoSEQ multiplex PCR. The data show 100,000 to 150,000 clones, about 90% seen once. Sequencing was performed on peripheral blood, taken on day 0 of MenACWY control vaccination. The receptors here all came from an adult in good health.

This sequence joins TRBV15 and TRBJ1-1, with D hard to call. CDR1 LNHNV and CDR2 YYDKDF come from the germline V gene (reference sequence). This CDR3 is built from 16 residues. Trimming cost V 5 bases and J 2 bases, with 18 bases left between them. CDR3 in amino acids: CATSRILIGDNTEAFF. In nucleotides, the CDR3 is TGTGCCACCAGCCGTATTCTAATCGGAGATAACACTGAAGCTTTCTTT.

The chain joins TRBV28 to TRBJ2-2; a weak D match, TRBD1 (5 bases). This CDR3 spans 18 amino acids. V shed 5 bases and J shed 2 bases, with 21 bases lying between them. Germline CDR1 reads MDHEN; CDR2 reads SYDVKM. This CDR3 reads CASSPPGLMQGNTGELFF. In DNA, the CDR3 is TGTGCCAGCAGTCCCCCCGGTTTGATGCAGGGAAACACCGGGGAGCTGTTTTTT.

The rearrangement links TRBV27 to TRBJ2-3; the match to TRBD1 covers 10 bases. Germline loops: CDR1 MNHEY, CDR2 SMNVEV (reference sequence). The CDR3 covers 17 residues. The V gene end was trimmed by 4 bases and the J gene end by 6 bases; junction bases not matched to a gene: 13. The CDR3 reads CASSYIGRTGGIDTQYF. The CDR3 coding sequence is TGTGCCAGCAGTTACATCGGGCGGACAGGGGGGATCGATACGCAGTATTTT.

This chain links TRBV10-3 with TRBJ1-3; perhaps TRBD1 as D (5 bases). CDR1 ENHRY and CDR2 SYGVKD come from the germline V gene. Trimming removed 6 bases at V and 3 bases at J, with 9 bases between. The CDR3 consists of 13 residues. The CDR3 DNA sequence: TGTGCCATCAGGGTTGGGGGTGGAAACACCATATATTTT. Its protein product is CAIRVGGGNTIYF.

The J gene is TRBJ2-3, the V gene TRBV27; D is perhaps TRBD1 (7 bases). The CDR3 contains 15 residues. V gave up 2 bases and J gave up 7 bases, with 16 bases separating them. The germline V gene has CDR1 MNHEY and CDR2 SMNVEV (reference sequence). Here the CDR3 DNA reads TGTGCCAGCAGTTTAAGGGGGCGGGACGGGAATACGCAGTATTTT. Translating it yields CASSLRGRDGNTQYF.